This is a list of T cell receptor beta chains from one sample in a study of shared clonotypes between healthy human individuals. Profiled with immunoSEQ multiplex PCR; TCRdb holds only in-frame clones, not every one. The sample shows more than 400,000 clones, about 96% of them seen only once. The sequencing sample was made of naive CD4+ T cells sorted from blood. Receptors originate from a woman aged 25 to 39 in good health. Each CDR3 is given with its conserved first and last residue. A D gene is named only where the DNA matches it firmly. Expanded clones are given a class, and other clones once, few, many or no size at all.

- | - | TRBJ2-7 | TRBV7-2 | TGTGCCAGCAGCTTAGGTGCGGGGGCGGTTTACGAGCAGTACTTC | CASSLGAGAVYEQYF
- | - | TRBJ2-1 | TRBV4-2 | TGTGCCAGCAGCCAAGACCCAACCGTTGAGCAGTTCTTC | CASSQDPTVEQFF
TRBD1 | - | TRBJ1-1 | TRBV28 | TGTGCCAGCAGTTACCGGACAGGGGCGGCTTTCTTT | CASSYRTGAAFF
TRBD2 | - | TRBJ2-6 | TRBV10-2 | TGCGCCAGCAGTGAGCCGGGGGGGCTAGGGGCCAACGTCCTGACTTTC | CASSEPGGLGANVLTF
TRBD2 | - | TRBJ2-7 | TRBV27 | TGTGCCAGCAGTCCCTATGGTGGACTAGCGGGAGGAAACACCTACGAGCAGTACTTC | CASSPYGGLAGGNTYEQYF
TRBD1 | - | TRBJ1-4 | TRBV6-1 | TGTGCCAGCAGTGGACAGGGTTGGGCTAATGAAAAACTGTTTTTT | CASSGQGWANEKLFF
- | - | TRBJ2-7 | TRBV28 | TGTGCCAGCAGTGCGTCCTACGAGCAGTACTTC | CASSASYEQYF
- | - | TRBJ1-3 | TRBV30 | TGTGCCTGGAGTGGCGACAGTTGGTCTGGAAACACCATATATTTT | CAWSGDSWSGNTIYF
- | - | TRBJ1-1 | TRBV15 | TGTGCCACCCGCCTGGGCAGGAGACAGAACACTGAAGCTTTCTTT | CATRLGRRQNTEAFF
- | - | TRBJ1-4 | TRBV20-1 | TGCAGTGGATGGACTAATGAAAAACTGTTTTTT | CSGWTNEKLFF
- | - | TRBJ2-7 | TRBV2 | TGTGCCAGCAGAGACAGTCAGGCCCCCGGCGAGCAGTACTTC | CASRDSQAPGEQYF
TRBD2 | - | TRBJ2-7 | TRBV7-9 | TGTGCCAGTTTGGGGCCGGGACTAAAGGGCGAGCAGTACTTC | CASLGPGLKGEQYF
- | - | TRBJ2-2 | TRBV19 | TGTGCCAGTAGTCCGAGCCATAACACCGGGGAGCTGTTTTTT | CASSPSHNTGELFF
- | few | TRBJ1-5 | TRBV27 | TGTGCCAGCAGTTCTGATAGCAATCAGCCCCAGCATTTT | CASSSDSNQPQHF
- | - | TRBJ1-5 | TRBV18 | TGTGCCAGCTCACTTATCTCGAATCAGCCCCAGCATTTT | CASSLISNQPQHF
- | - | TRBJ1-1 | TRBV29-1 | TGCAGCCCCGGACCGGAAGCCTTCACTGAAGCTTTCTTT | CSPGPEAFTEAFF
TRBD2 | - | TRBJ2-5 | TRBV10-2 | TGCGCCAGCACGCCCCGAAGCGGGAGTGAGACCCAGTACTTC | CASTPRSGSETQYF
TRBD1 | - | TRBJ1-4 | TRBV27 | TGTGCCAGCAGTGGATCCTTAGGGGGCGGCCAGGAAGATGAAAAACTGTTTTTT | CASSGSLGGGQEDEKLFF
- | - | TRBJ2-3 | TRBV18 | TGTGCCAGCTCACCACTAGCGACTAGCACAGATACGCAGTATTTT | CASSPLATSTDTQYF
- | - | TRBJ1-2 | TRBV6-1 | TGTGCCAGCAGTGTGTCAGACTATGGCTACACCTTC | CASSVSDYGYTF
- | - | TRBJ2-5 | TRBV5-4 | TGTGCCAGCAGCAGAAACCAGGGGTTTCAAGAGACCCAGTACTTC | CASSRNQGFQETQYF
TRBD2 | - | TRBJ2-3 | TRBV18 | TGTGCCAGCTCAAAGGAGACTAGCGGGAATCAAGATACGCAGTATTTT | CASSKETSGNQDTQYF
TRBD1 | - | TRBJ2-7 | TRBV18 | TGTGCCAGCTCCCCGGGACAGAGCCTCAACGAGCAGTACTTC | CASSPGQSLNEQYF
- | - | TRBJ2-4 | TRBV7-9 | TGTGCCAGCATCAAAGGAATAGATGGGGACATTCAGTACTTC | CASIKGIDGDIQYF
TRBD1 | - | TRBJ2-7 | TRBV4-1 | TGCGCCAGCAGCCATCCCACCCGGGACAGAACTTCCGAGCAGTACTTC | CASSHPTRDRTSEQYF
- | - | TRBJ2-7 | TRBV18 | TGTGCCAGCTCTCCCGCCTACGAGCAGTACTTC | CASSPAYEQYF
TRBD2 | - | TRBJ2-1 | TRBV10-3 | TGTGCCATCAGACCTAGCGGGAGGGCCTACAATGAGCAGTTCTTC | CAIRPSGRAYNEQFF
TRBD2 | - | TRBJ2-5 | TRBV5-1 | TGCGCCAGCACCAAACCGGGACTAGCGGCCCAAGAGACCCAGTACTTC | CASTKPGLAAQETQYF
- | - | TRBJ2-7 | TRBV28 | TGTGCCAGCAGTTTAAAAGGGTGGGGGACTGGCTCCTACGAGCAGTACTTC | CASSLKGWGTGSYEQYF
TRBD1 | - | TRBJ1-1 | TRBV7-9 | TGTGCCAGCAGCCCAGCCAGGGGGCTCACTGAAGCTTTCTTT | CASSPARGLTEAFF
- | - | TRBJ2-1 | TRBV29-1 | TGCAGCGTTGACAGGAGCAATGAGCAGTTCTTC | CSVDRSNEQFF
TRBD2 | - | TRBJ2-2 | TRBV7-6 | TGTGCCAGCAGCCCCCGGACTAGCGGGATTGGGAGCACCGGGGAGCTGTTTTTT | CASSPRTSGIGSTGELFF
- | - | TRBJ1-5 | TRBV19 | TGTGCCAGTAGATCCGAGGGTAGGGGACGTAATCAGCCCCAGCATTTT | CASRSEGRGRNQPQHF
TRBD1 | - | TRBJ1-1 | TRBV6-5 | TGTGCCAGCAGTTACGCGGACAGGGGGACAACTGAAGCTTTCTTT | CASSYADRGTTEAFF
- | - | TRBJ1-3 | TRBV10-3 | TGTGCCATCAGTGAGGAGGGTGGAGTCTCTGGAAACACCATATATTTT | CAISEEGGVSGNTIYF
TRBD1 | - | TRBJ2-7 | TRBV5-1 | TGCGCCAGCAGCAGACAGGGGTACTACGAGCAGTACTTC | CASSRQGYYEQYF
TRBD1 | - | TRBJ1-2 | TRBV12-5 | TGTGCTAGTGGTCAGGGGGGCTATGGCTACACCTTC | CASGQGGYGYTF
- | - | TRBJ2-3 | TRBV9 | TGTGCCAGCAGCGTAGTTGCGATCGCAGATACGCAGTATTTT | CASSVVAIADTQYF
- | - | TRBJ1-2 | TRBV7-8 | TGTGCCAGCAGCTTATCAGGGAGGAATGGCTACACCTTC | CASSLSGRNGYTF
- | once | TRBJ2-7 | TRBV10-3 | TGTGCCATCGGTGGGGCCTCCTACGAGCAGTACTTC | CAIGGASYEQYF
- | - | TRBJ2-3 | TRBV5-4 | TGTGCCAGCAGCCGGGCGGGTGGCTTAGGCACAGATACGCAGTATTTT | CASSRAGGLGTDTQYF
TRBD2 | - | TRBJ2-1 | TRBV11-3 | TGTGCCAGCAGCTTAGGTAGCGGGAGCAACCTTAATGAGCAGTTCTTC | CASSLGSGSNLNEQFF
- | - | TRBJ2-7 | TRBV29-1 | TGCAGCGTTGAAGCTTTCGTACAGGGCCCTTACTCCTACGAGCAGTACTTC | CSVEAFVQGPYSYEQYF
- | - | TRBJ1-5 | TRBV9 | TGTGCCAGCAGCGCCACAGGATATAGCAATCAGCCCCAGCATTTT | CASSATGYSNQPQHF
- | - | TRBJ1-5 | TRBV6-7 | TGTCGAATCAGTTCCCTCAATCAGCCCCAGCATTTT | CRISSLNQPQHF
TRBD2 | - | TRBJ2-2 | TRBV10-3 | TGTGCCATCAGGGAGCGGGAGAAATCCGGGGAGCTGTTTTTT | CAIREREKSGELFF
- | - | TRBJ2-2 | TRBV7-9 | TGTGCCAGCAGCCGGACGGGGAACACCGGGGAGCTGTTTTTT | CASSRTGNTGELFF
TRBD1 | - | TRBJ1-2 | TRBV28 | TGTGCCAGCAGTCCCCCGACAGGGAACTATGGCTACACCTTC | CASSPPTGNYGYTF
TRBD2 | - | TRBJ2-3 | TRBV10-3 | TGTGCCTCCAGGGAGGGGTCCACAGATACGCAGTATTTT | CASREGSTDTQYF
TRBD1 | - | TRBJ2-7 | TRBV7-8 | TGTGCCAGCAGCGAAGGGACAGAAACCTACGAGCAGTACTTC | CASSEGTETYEQYF
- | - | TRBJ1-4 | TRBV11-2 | TGTGCCAGCAGCGTAGACAGCGCAACTAATGAAAAACTGTTTTTT | CASSVDSATNEKLFF
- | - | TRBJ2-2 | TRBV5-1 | TGCGCCAGCAGCTCCGTCACAGGGGAGGAGGGTTCCGGGGAGCTGTTTTTT | CASSSVTGEEGSGELFF
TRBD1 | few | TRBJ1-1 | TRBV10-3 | TGTGCCACCCGGGACAGCAAGAACACTGAAGCTTTCTTT | CATRDSKNTEAFF
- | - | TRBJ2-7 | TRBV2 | TGTGCCAGCAGTGAAATTGCTGATTCCCGGTGGACCTCTCCCGAGCAGTACTTC | CASSEIADSRWTSPEQYF
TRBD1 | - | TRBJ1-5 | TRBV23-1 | TGCGCCAGCAGTCAATCCTACGGCAGGGGGCGCGGGCCCCAGCATTTT | CASSQSYGRGRGPQHF
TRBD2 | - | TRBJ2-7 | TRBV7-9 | TGTGCCAGCAGCTCTTGGACTAGCGGGAGGTACGAGCAGTACTTC | CASSSWTSGRYEQYF
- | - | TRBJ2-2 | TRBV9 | TGTGCCAGCAGCGTAGATCAGTTAGTCTCCGGGGAGCTGTTTTTT | CASSVDQLVSGELFF
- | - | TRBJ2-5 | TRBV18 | TGTGCCAGCTCACCAATCGACAAACAAGAGACCCAGTACTTC | CASSPIDKQETQYF
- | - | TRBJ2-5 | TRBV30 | TGTGCTGGGACACGGCGGCTTCGTCATTTATCTAGCGGGACAGGGGAAGAGACCCAGTACTTC | CAGTRRLRHLSSGTGEETQYF
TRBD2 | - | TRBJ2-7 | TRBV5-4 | TGTGCCAGCAGCTACCGGACTAGTAACTCCTACGAGCAGTACTTC | CASSYRTSNSYEQYF